This TCR beta chain was obtained from a study of technical replicates of blood from a few donors. V lost 4 bases and J 4 bases, leaving 14 bases between the germline ends. There are 14 residues in the CDR3. CDR1 SGHRS and CDR2 YFSETQ come from the germline V gene. TCRdb's table, derived via immunoSEQ multiplex PCR, lists solely in-frame clones and lacks some. The sample has approximately 50,000 clones, roughly 92% seen once; the top ten hold 0.22%. This clonotype originated in a human donor in good health. The sample was T cells isolated from PBMCs. The chain couples TRBV5-1 to TRBJ2-5, with D possibly being TRBD2 (6 bases). The CDR3 sequence is CASSRDFPRETQYF. In DNA form, the CDR3 reads TGCGCCAGCAGCCGGGACTTCCCCCGAGAGACCCAGTACTTC.